This T cell receptor beta chain was found in a study of shared clonotypes between healthy human individuals. Looking at the study overall: The cohort comprised a couple of women and a few men. Their ages spanned 18 to 49 years. Whole-study results and caveats: Estimated clonotype richness was generally higher in naive than memory subsets.

Per the germline V gene, CDR1 is SGHAT and CDR2 is FQNNGV. The CDR3 totals 14 residues. Investigators divided CD4+ cells into CD45RA+ naive and CD45RA-negative memory subsets. Regarding this clone: Its antigen is unidentified.

Assay: immunoSEQ multiplex PCR; the TCRdb copy retains only in-frame clones and omits some. The top ten hold about 0.06% of the sample, which has some 580,000 clones, about 96% seen once. The receptor's source is a woman between 25 and 40 years old in good health. Sequenced material: naive CD4+ T cells sorted from blood. Noted subset: CD45RA+ positively selected. The chain combines TRBV11-2 with TRBJ2-5; tentative D call: TRBD1 (5 bases). Near its end, the DNA agrees better with TRBJ2-7, so the J call may be wrong. CDR3 coding DNA: TGTGCCAGCAGCTTAGATCAGGGATCCTACGAGCAGTACTTC. Protein sequence: CASSLDQGSYEQYF.